Listed below are T cell receptor beta chains from one sample, sequenced in a study of vaccination effects on CD4 cells after COVID-19. These TCRs are of unknown antigen specificity. Data came from immunoSEQ multiplex PCR; TCRdb stores just in-frame clones and leaves some out. The data hold 25,000 to 35,000 clones, with about 67% observed a single time. The input for sequencing was CD4+ T cells from PBMCs cultured without peptide, taken after COVID-19 vaccination. The receptors come from a human donor who received a COVID-19 vaccine. Both conserved end residues are part of each CDR3. A D gene is named only where the DNA matches it firmly. A clone size is listed for some rows: how often the clone was seen (once, few, many), or a class if it is expanded.

J gene | D gene | clone size | CDR3 length | V gene | CDR3 protein | CDR3 DNA
TRBJ2-7 | NA | NA | 15 | TRBV9 | CASSVAAGTPYEQYF | TGTGCCAGCAGCGTAGCCGCCGGGACCCCCTACGAGCAGTACTTC
TRBJ2-1 | TRBD2 | NA | 16 | TRBV7-2 | CASSLSGLAGGNEQFF | TGTGCCAGCAGCTTATCAGGTCTAGCGGGCGGGAATGAGCAGTTCTTC
TRBJ2-2 | TRBD1 | NA | 16 | TRBV6-4 | CASSVDRGANTGELFF | TGTGCCAGCAGTGTGGACAGGGGCGCGAACACCGGGGAGCTGTTTTTT
TRBJ1-6 | TRBD1 | once | 16 | TRBV11-2 | CASSPTATGGNSPLHF | TGTGCCAGCAGCCCTACCGCCACAGGGGGTAATTCACCCCTCCACTTT
TRBJ2-3 | TRBD2 | few | 15 | TRBV7-9 | CASSLAEVAGETQYF | TGTGCCAGCAGCTTAGCGGAGGTAGCGGGAGAAACGCAGTATTTT
TRBJ2-7 | NA | NA | 16 | TRBV4-1 | CASSQAGTPSSYEQYF | TGCGCCAGCAGCCAAGCCGGTACCCCAAGCTCCTACGAGCAGTACTTC
TRBJ1-2 | NA | NA | 14 | TRBV6-6 | CASSYYLEDYGYTF | TGTGCCAGCAGTTACTACCTCGAAGACTATGGCTACACCTTC
TRBJ1-2 | TRBD1 | NA | 14 | TRBV6-6 | CASTQGAPEDGYTF | TGTGCCAGCACCCAGGGGGCCCCGGAAGATGGCTACACCTTC
TRBJ1-2 | NA | NA | 15 | TRBV6-2/TRBV6-3 | CASSPGQGSNYGYTF | TGTGCCAGCAGTCCCGGACAAGGCTCTAACTATGGCTACACCTTC
TRBJ2-7 | TRBD2 | few | 15 | TRBV6-2/TRBV6-3 | CASSPHSGGNYEQYF | TGTGCCAGCAGTCCCCATAGCGGGGGGAATTACGAGCAGTACTTC
TRBJ2-6 | NA | once | 16 | TRBV19 | CASSMGRTSGANVLTF | TGTGCCAGTAGTATGGGCAGGACCTCTGGGGCCAACGTCCTGACTTTC
TRBJ1-4 | NA | NA | 16 | TRBV15 | CATSSRDLNPNEKLFF | TGTGCCACCAGCTCTCGAGACCTCAACCCCAATGAAAAACTGTTTTTT
TRBJ1-5 | NA | NA | 15 | TRBV19 | CASSTTDSSNQPQHF | TGTGCCAGTAGCACGACCGACAGTAGCAATCAGCCCCAGCATTTT
TRBJ2-1 | NA | NA | 15 | TRBV3-1/TRBV3-2 | CASSSGPAQYNEQFF | TGTGCCAGCAGCTCGGGTCCCGCGCAATACAATGAGCAGTTCTTC
TRBJ2-1 | NA | NA | 17 | TRBV5-1 | CASSLRKATSSYNEQFF | TGCGCCAGCAGCTTGCGGAAGGCGACGAGCTCCTACAATGAGCAGTTCTTC
TRBJ1-2 | NA | NA | 13 | TRBV12-3/TRBV12-4 | CASRPQALGGYTF | TGTGCCAGCAGGCCACAGGCCCTGGGTGGCTACACCTTC
TRBJ2-2 | NA | NA | 16 | TRBV7-2 | CASSLAGRIFTGELFF | TGTGCCAGCAGCTTAGCCGGCAGGATATTCACCGGGGAGCTGTTTTTT
TRBJ2-7 | NA | NA | 16 | TRBV3-1/TRBV3-2 | CASSQDYGRGGDEQYF | TGTGCCAGCAGCCAAGATTACGGAAGGGGGGGCGACGAGCAGTACTTC
TRBJ2-3 | NA | NA | 15 | TRBV5-6 | CASSTSSSVTDTQYF | TGTGCCAGCAGCACTTCCTCTAGCGTAACAGATACGCAGTATTTT
TRBJ2-7 | TRBD1 | NA | 13 | TRBV28 | CASIRQGAGEQYF | TGTGCCAGCATCAGACAGGGGGCGGGCGAGCAGTACTTC
TRBJ1-4 | NA | NA | 12 | TRBV6-5 | CASGEEGEKLFF | TGTGCCTCGGGGGAGGAAGGGGAAAAACTGTTTTTT
TRBJ2-6 | NA | NA | 18 | TRBV27 | CASSLGSYRLSGANVLTF | TGTGCCAGCAGCCTTGGTTCGTACCGGCTTAGTGGGGCCAACGTCCTGACTTTC
TRBJ2-1 | TRBD1 | NA | 14 | TRBV18 | CASSPGTGSHEQFF | TGTGCCAGCTCACCGGGGACAGGGAGCCATGAGCAGTTCTTC
TRBJ1-5 | NA | NA | 14 | TRBV10-3 | CAISESGRDQPQHF | TGTGCCATCAGTGAGTCGGGGAGGGATCAGCCCCAGCATTTT
TRBJ2-5 | TRBD1 | NA | 14 | TRBV5-6 | CASSRQGDQETQYF | TGTGCCAGCAGCCGTCAGGGGGACCAAGAGACCCAGTACTTC
TRBJ1-2 | TRBD1 | NA | 15 | TRBV6-1 | CASSERGQGNYGYTF | TGTGCCAGCAGTGAGCGCGGACAGGGTAACTATGGCTACACCTTC
TRBJ1-2 | TRBD1 | NA | 15 | TRBV28 | CASRWEGAGLNGYTF | TGTGCCAGCCGTTGGGAGGGGGCGGGTTTGAATGGCTACACCTTC
TRBJ1-1 | TRBD1 | NA | 15 | TRBV7-8 | CASSSRGQVNTEAFF | TGTGCCAGCAGCTCTCGAGGACAGGTAAACACTGAAGCTTTCTTT
TRBJ2-1 | TRBD2 | NA | 15 | TRBV5-1 | CASSLAGGSGNEQFF | TGCGCCAGCAGCTTGGCCGGGGGGTCGGGGAATGAGCAGTTCTTC
TRBJ2-1 | TRBD2 | NA | 18 | TRBV28 | CASREPDLAGLSYNEQFF | TGTGCCAGCAGAGAACCAGATTTAGCGGGCCTCTCCTACAATGAGCAGTTCTTC
TRBJ2-7 | NA | NA | 15 | TRBV5-1 | CASSSRPLSSYEQYF | TGCGCCAGCAGCTCCAGACCGCTGAGCTCCTACGAGCAGTACTTC
TRBJ1-2 | NA | NA | 15 | TRBV3-1/TRBV3-2 | CASSQGAAFLYGYTF | TGTGCCAGCAGCCAAGGGGCTGCTTTCCTCTATGGCTACACCTTC
TRBJ1-5 | TRBD1 | few | 15 | TRBV6-6 | CASSRGQGSNQPQHF | TGTGCCAGCAGTCGAGGACAGGGTAGCAATCAGCCCCAGCATTTT
TRBJ2-5 | NA | NA | 15 | TRBV5-1 | CASSTQGGPSETQYF | TGCGCCAGCAGCACCCAGGGGGGACCTTCGGAGACCCAGTACTTC
TRBJ1-2 | TRBD1 | NA | 16 | TRBV27 | CASSLISAGGDYGYTF | TGTGCCAGCAGTTTAATATCGGCAGGGGGCGACTATGGCTACACCTTC
TRBJ2-7 | TRBD1 | NA | 14 | TRBV30 | CAWSGQGRLYEQYF | TGTGCCTGGAGTGGACAGGGACGACTCTACGAGCAGTACTTC
TRBJ2-5 | TRBD2 | NA | 16 | TRBV4-1 | CASSQDDSGSVETQYF | TGCGCCAGCAGCCAAGATGATAGCGGGAGCGTGGAGACCCAGTACTTC
TRBJ2-7 | NA | NA | 12 | TRBV3-1/TRBV3-2 | CASSQGLYEQYF | TGTGCCAGCAGCCAAGGACTTTACGAGCAGTACTTC
TRBJ2-1 | TRBD2 | few | 16 | TRBV6-5 | CASSYSTGGTYNEQFF | TGTGCCAGCAGTTACTCGACGGGAGGAACCTACAATGAGCAGTTCTTC
TRBJ2-7 | TRBD2 | NA | 16 | TRBV5-6 | CASSRLAGGLLYEQYF | TGTGCCAGCAGTCGACTAGCGGGGGGACTATTATACGAGCAGTACTTC
TRBJ2-3 | TRBD2 | NA | 16 | TRBV10-3 | CAISESGSGRGGTQYF | TGTGCCATCAGTGAGTCGGGAAGCGGGAGAGGAGGTACGCAGTATTTT
TRBJ1-1 | NA | NA | 13 | TRBV19 | CASSSKRDTEAFF | TGTGCCAGTAGTTCCAAGAGGGACACTGAAGCTTTCTTT
TRBJ1-2 | NA | few | 14 | TRBV4-2 | CASSLIDINYGYTF | TGTGCCAGCAGCCTGATAGACATAAACTATGGCTACACCTTC
TRBJ1-2 | TRBD1 | NA | 14 | TRBV6-5 | CASSYAGQGYGYTF | TGTGCCAGCAGTTACGCGGGACAGGGCTATGGCTACACCTTC
TRBJ1-6 | NA | NA | 13 | TRBV14 | CASSPFQGSPLHF | TGTGCCAGCAGCCCTTTTCAGGGCTCCCCCCTCCACTTT
TRBJ2-7 | TRBD1 | NA | 16 | TRBV5-1 | CASSRGVRGLSYEQYF | TGCGCCAGCAGCCGCGGCGTCAGGGGGCTTTCCTACGAGCAGTACTTC
TRBJ1-6 | NA | NA | 15 | TRBV5-1 | CASSQGVSYNSPLHF | TGCGCCAGCAGCCAAGGGGTATCCTATAATTCACCCCTCCACTTT
TRBJ1-2 | NA | NA | 13 | TRBV5-1 | CASSLEAGRSYTF | TGCGCCAGCAGCTTGGAGGCAGGGAGAAGCTACACCTTC